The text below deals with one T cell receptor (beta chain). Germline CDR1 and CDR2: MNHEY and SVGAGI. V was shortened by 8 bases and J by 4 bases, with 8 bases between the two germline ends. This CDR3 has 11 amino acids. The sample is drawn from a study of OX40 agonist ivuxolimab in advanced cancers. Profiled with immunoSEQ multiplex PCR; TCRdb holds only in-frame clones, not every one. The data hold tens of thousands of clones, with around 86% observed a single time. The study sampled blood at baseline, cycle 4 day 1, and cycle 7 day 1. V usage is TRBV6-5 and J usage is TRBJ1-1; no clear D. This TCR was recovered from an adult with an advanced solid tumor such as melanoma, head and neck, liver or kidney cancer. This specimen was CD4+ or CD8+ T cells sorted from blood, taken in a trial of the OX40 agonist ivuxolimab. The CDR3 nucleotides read TGTGCCAGCGCCGACCGCACTGAAGCTTTCTTT. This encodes CASADRTEAFF.